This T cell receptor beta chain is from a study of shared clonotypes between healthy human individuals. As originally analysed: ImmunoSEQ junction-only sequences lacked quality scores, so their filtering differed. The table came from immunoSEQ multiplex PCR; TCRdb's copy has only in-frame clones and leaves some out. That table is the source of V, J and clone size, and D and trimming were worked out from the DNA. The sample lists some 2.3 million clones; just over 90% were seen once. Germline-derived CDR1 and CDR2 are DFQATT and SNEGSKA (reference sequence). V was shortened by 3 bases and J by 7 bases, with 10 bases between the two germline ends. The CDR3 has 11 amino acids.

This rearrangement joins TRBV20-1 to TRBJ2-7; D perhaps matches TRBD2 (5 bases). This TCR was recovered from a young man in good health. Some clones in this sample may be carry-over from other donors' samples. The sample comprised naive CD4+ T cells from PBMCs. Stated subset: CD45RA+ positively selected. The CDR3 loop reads CSASRTGEQYF. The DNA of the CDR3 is TGCAGTGCTAGTAGAACGGGGGAGCAGTACTTC.